What follows is one T cell receptor (beta chain) and its context. Antigen unknown. V was trimmed by 4 bases and J by 0 bases, leaving 23 bases between them. CDR1 is SGHRS and CDR2 is YFSETQ in the germline V gene. The CDR3 covers 19 residues. Findings and caveats of the study: Tumor Treg TCRs overlapped most with tumor naive CD4+ cells. Tumor memory CD4+ T cell TCR gene usage was found to cluster with blood and lymph node memory CD4+ cells and with lymph node naive CD4+ cells.

Semi-nested PCR with Nested Universal Primer A followed constant-region reverse priming of full-length variable regions. TCRdb redid the calling of the 5' RACE reads with MiXCR, one entry per CDR3 protein. Of fewer than 60,000 distinct CDR3 sequences in the sample, more than 25% were seen once. The sequenced sample was naive CD4+ T cells sorted from blood. This sample's subset: naive CD4+ T cells, CD4+CD45RA+CD25-. The chain couples TRBV5-1 to TRBJ2-1; D is uncertain. The receptor comes from a female donor with breast cancer. As DNA, the CDR3 is TGCGCCAGCAGCATTGGTGGAGCAGGTTATACACTCTCCTACAATGAGCAGTTCTTC. Translating it yields CASSIGGAGYTLSYNEQFF.